What follows describes a single T cell receptor beta chain. What it binds is unknown. The CDR3 spans 14 residues. Per germline, CDR1 MDHEN and CDR2 SYDVKM. Trimming stripped 3 bases from V and 6 bases from J, with 13 bases between. This specimen comes from a study of CD8 T cells in ankylosing spondylitis. Whole-study results and caveats: Matched ankylosing spondylitis synovial fluid reportedly showed significant enrichment of disease-linked clones. Peripheral blood samples showed relatively rare disease-linked clones, and these clones were CD8+. Prior literature has documented some motif variants in synovial fluid and blood from reactive arthritis. Seven to nine highly homologous variants formed a TCR beta motif that appeared characteristic of ankylosing spondylitis blood.

TCRdb reanalysed the 5' RACE reads using MiXCR and keeps one entry per CDR3 protein. This table holds a few hundred thousand distinct CDR3 sequences, 9.5% to 15% found once. Material: blood, either unsorted or a sorted T cell fraction (not recorded which). This clonotype was obtained from a male donor with ankylosing spondylitis. The chain joins TRBV28 to TRBJ2-3, with D possibly TRBD2 on 6 matching bases. This chain's CDR3 is CASSLGGVVDTQYF. DNA of the CDR3: TGTGCCAGCAGTTTGGGGGGAGTGGTGGATACGCAGTATTTT.